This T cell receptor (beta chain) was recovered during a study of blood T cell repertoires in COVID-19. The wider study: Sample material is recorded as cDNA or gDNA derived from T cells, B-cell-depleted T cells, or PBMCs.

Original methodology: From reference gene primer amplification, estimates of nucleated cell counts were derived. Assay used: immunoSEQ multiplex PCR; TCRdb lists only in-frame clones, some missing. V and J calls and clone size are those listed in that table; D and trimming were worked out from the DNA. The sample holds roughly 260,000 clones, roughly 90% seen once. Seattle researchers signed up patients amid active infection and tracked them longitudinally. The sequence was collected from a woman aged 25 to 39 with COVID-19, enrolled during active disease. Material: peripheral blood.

CDR3 residues: CASSVEQGIGELFF. The CDR3 DNA follows: TGTGCCAGCAGCGTAGAACAGGGGATCGGGGAGCTGTTTTTT. This chain joins TRBV9 and TRBJ2-2, with 7 bases identical to TRBD1. The CDR3 contains 14 residues. The ends lost 0 bases at V and 7 bases at J; junction bases unmatched: 3. The germline CDR1 and CDR2 sequences are SGDLS and YYNGEE.